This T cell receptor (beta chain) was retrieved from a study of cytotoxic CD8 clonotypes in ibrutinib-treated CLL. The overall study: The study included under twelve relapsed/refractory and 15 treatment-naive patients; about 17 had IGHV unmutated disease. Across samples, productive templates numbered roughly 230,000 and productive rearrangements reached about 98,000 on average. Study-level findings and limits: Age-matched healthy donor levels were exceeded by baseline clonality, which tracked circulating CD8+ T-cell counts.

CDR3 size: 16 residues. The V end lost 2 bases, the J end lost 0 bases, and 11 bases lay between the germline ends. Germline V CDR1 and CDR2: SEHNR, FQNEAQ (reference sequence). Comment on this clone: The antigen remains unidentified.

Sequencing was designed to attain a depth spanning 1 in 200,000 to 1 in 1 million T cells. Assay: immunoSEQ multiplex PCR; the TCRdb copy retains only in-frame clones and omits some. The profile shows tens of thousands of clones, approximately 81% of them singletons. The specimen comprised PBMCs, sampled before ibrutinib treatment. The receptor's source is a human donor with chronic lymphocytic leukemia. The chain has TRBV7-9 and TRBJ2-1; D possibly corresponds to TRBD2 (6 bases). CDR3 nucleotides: TGTGCCAGCAGCTTAATTTTCGGGGGCTCCTACAATGAGCAGTTCTTC. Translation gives CASSLIFGGSYNEQFF.